The text below deals with one TCR beta chain. As yet, its antigen is unknown. The data were obtained in a study of Ad26.COV2.S vaccination and SARS-CoV-2 variants. Study-wide context: Once, or twice with 56 days between doses, Ad26.COV2.S was given intramuscularly. Regarding the study as a whole: Participants in the vaccine arm had higher spike-specific TCR breadth; placebo recipients had lower.

The repertoire was sequenced with immunoSEQ multiplex PCR; TCRdb's copy has only in-frame clones and lacks some. The repertoire holds about 480,000 clones, with roughly nine tenths as singletons. This sample's treatment: roughly 20 received Ad26.COV2.S at low or high dose, single or two shots; about five received placebo; per-sample allocation not given. Sampling happened 63 days after the first vaccine or placebo injection. The sample came from a Boston adult aged 18-55 years. Germline V gives CDR1 LGHNA, CDR2 YNFKEQ. The CDR3 is made up of 15 amino acids. V lost 1 base, J lost 2 bases, and 9 bases lay in between.

The origin of this receptor is a person aged 18-60 years who received the Ad26.COV2.S COVID-19 vaccine or a placebo. J is TRBJ1-3 and V is TRBV4-2; D gene uncertain. The source was peripheral blood, collected in a trial of Ad26.COV2.S vaccine versus placebo. The CDR3 sequence is CASSQVGSPGNTIYF. CDR3 nucleotides: TGTGCCAGCAGCCAAGTGGGCAGCCCTGGAAACACCATATATTTT.